These 10 T cell receptor beta chains originate from one sample sequenced in a study of CD8+CD57+ T cells in acquired aplastic anemia. TCR beta VDJ and CDR3 profiles were obtained from a genomic DNA template. TCRdb analysed the reads with MiXCR anew, one entry per CDR3 protein. The table includes about 400,000 distinct CDR3 sequences, 60% to 80% detected once. The sequencing sample was made of sorted CD4+, CD8+, or CD8+CD57+ T cells (not recorded which) from PBMCs. These receptors all come from a human donor in good health, serving as a control.

V is TRBV20-1 and J is TRBJ1-6; D is ambiguous. This CDR3 comprises 13 residues. Germline CDR1 is DFQATT and CDR2 is SNEGSKA (reference sequence). Trimming took 4 bases from V and 13 from J, leaving 17 bases between them. CDR3 sequence reads: CSANTGSGSPLHF. The CDR3 coding sequence is TGCAGTGCTAACACCGGGAGTGGTTCGCCCCTCCACTTT.

This rearrangement joins TRBV29-1 to TRBJ1-2; TRBD1 is a possible D gene (5 bases). Trimming cost V 4 bases and J 8 bases, with 14 bases left between them. This CDR3 has 12 amino acids. Germline V CDR1 and CDR2: SQVTM, ANQGSEA. The CDR3 coding sequence is TGCAGCGTTGGGCCACCGGGGCTGGGCTACACCTTC. Translation: CSVGPPGLGYTF. Based on the CDR3 plus reference TRBV29-1 and TRBJ1-2, the full variable domain is SAVISQKPSRDICQRGTSLTIQCQVDSQVTMMFWYRQQPGQSLTLIATANQGSEATYESGFVIDKFPISRPNLTFSTLTVSNMSPEDSSIYLCSVGPPGLGYTFGSGTRLTVV.

The chain joins TRBV5-1 to TRBJ2-6; D unresolved. The CDR3 has 16 residues. Germline CDR1 and CDR2: SGHRS and YFSETQ. V was clipped by 0 bases and J by 0 bases, with 7 bases between them. The CDR3 DNA reads as TGCGCCAGCAGCTTGGACACGACCTCTGGGGCCAACGTCCTGACTTTC. Protein sequence: CASSLDTTSGANVLTF.

The V and J genes are TRBV19 and TRBJ2-7, with a weak D call TRBD2 (6 bases). The tail of the sequence fits TRBJ2-5 better, so the J call may be wrong. This CDR3 has 14 amino acids. From germline, CDR1 is LNHDA and CDR2 SQIVND (reference sequence). CDR3 residues: CASSVSGGRGTQYF. In DNA, the CDR3 is TGTGCCAGTAGTGTTAGCGGCGGACGAGGGACCCAGTACTTC.

The chain is built from TRBV10-3 and TRBJ2-7, with a possible D match to TRBD1 (6 bases). Trimming cost V 11 bases and J 5 bases, with 16 bases left between them. CDR1 is ENHRY and CDR2 is SYGVKD in the germline V gene. This CDR3 comprises 12 residues. CDR3 residues: CALRTDVHEQYF. Here the CDR3 DNA reads TGTGCCCTTCGGACAGACGTACACGAGCAGTACTTC.

This chain's CDR3 is CSASDSRAGTQYF. CDR3 in DNA: TGCAGTGCTAGCGATTCAAGGGCCGGGACCCAGTACTTC. The chain carries TRBV20-1 and TRBJ2-5; D unclear. The ends were cut back, 3 bases at V and 7 bases at J, with 15 bases in the middle. The CDR3 is 13 amino acids. The germline V gene has CDR1 DFQATT and CDR2 SNEGSKA (reference sequence).

As regards this clonotype: The missing conserved phenylalanine or tryptophan at the end of this CDR3 makes a read error likely. The DNA is left out, because the CDR3 cannot be placed on it with certainty; the CDR3 is given as TCRdb lists it. V usage is TRBV7-2 and J usage is TRBJ2-7; the table's D gene call, TRBD1, was not cross checked with the DNA. Germline CDR1 SGHTA, CDR2 FQGNSA. Counting both end residues, the CDR3 totals 13 amino acids. This CDR3 reads CASSLAAGTGQPL.

To note about this clonotype: Compared with germline, one end of the junction differs, possibly owing to a read error. The rearrangement joins TRBV9 to TRBJ2-2; a possible D gene is TRBD2 (6 bases). Looked up from germline, CDR1 is SGDLS and CDR2 is YYNGEE. The CDR3 has 14 amino acids. The CDR3 DNA reads TGTGCCAGCAGCTCCGGAGGGGCCGGCTACACCTTGGTTTTT. As protein: CASSSGGAGYTLVF. The full variable domain, rest sourced from reference TRBV9 and TRBJ2-2, is DSGVTQTPKHLITATGQRVTLRCSPRSGDLSVYWYQQSLDQGLQFLIQYYNGEERAKGNILERFSAQQFPDLHSELNLSSLELGDSALYFCASSSGGAGYTLVFGEGSRLTVL.

The chain has TRBV5-1 and TRBJ1-6; D gene uncertain. The CDR3 is made up of 13 amino acids. The ends were cut back, 4 bases at V and 14 bases at J, with 16 bases in the middle. In germline, CDR1 is SGHRS, CDR2 YFSETQ. DNA for the CDR3: TGCGCCAGCAGCCCCGACGGGGTTGAAGCCCTCCACTTT. This sequence encodes CASSPDGVEALHF.

The chain links TRBV19 to TRBJ1-5; a possible D gene is TRBD1 (6 bases). The V end was cut by 7 bases, the J end by 4 bases, with 14 bases between. Germline lookup yields CDR1 LNHDA and CDR2 SQIVND (reference sequence). The CDR3 totals 14 residues. CDR3 loop: CASTPGQTNQPQHF. The CDR3 nucleotides read TGTGCCAGTACCCCAGGACAGACGAATCAGCCCCAGCATTTT.